This TCR beta chain was identified during a study of OX40 agonist ivuxolimab in advanced cancers. Germline V gene data show CDR1 as MNHEY and CDR2 as SVGAGI. This CDR3 has 14 residues. Trimming took 10 bases from V and 4 from J, leaving 20 bases between them. Clones were sequenced by immunoSEQ multiplex PCR, and TCRdb holds only the in-frame ones, with some missing. The sample comprises approximately 13,000 clones, around 77% of which are singletons, and around 33% rests with the top ten. The clonotype comes from an adult with an advanced solid tumor such as melanoma, head and neck, liver or kidney cancer. This rearrangement joins TRBV6-5 to TRBJ2-7; D is perhaps TRBD2 (6 bases). The sequencing used CD4+ or CD8+ T cells sorted from blood, collected in a trial of the OX40 agonist ivuxolimab. This CDR3 is CATKPGVAFYEQYF. CDR3 nucleotide sequence: TGTGCCACCAAACCGGGAGTGGCTTTTTACGAGCAGTACTTC.